The sequence of this TCR beta chain was determined in a study of cytomegalovirus exposure and HLA in healthy donors. Broader study findings: Later analysis identified several of the most significant clusters that appeared linked to common viral pathogens.

In germline, CDR1 is SGHRS, CDR2 YFSETQ. The ends were cut back, 6 bases at V and 0 bases at J, with 7 bases in the middle. This CDR3 has 12 residues. About this clone: Antigen unknown.

The donors gave bone marrow, and they were healthy. PCR was performed using 60 Vbeta and 13 Jbeta primers. Sequencing was performed with immunoSEQ multiplex PCR; in TCRdb, only in-frame clones are kept and a portion is missing. The table lists 20,000 to 25,000 clones, with 15% to 20% in the top ten. This clonotype was sampled from a male donor in good health and CMV-seropositive. Sequencing was carried out using PBMCs. The chain employs TRBV5-1 and TRBJ2-7; D gene uncertain. Here the CDR3 DNA reads TGCGCCAGCACGGGTAGCTCCTACGAGCAGTACTTC. As protein: CASTGSSYEQYF.